These 7 T cell receptor beta chains originate from one sample sequenced in a study of blood T cell repertoires in COVID-19. Only in-frame clones appear in the TCRdb table, and some are missing; sequencing was by immunoSEQ multiplex PCR. The table has roughly 300,000 clones, roughly 85% seen once. Sample: PBMCs or T cells enriched from blood (not recorded which). The receptor source for this set is a woman between 50 and 59 years old who had recovered from COVID-19.

V gene TRBV30 combines with J gene TRBJ1-4; the match to TRBD1 covers 9 bases. Germline V lookup: CDR1 GTSNPN, CDR2 SVGIG (reference sequence). The junction had 6 bases not matched to a gene; V was cut back by 2 bases and J by 8 bases. The CDR3 contains 14 residues. The chain's CDR3 is CAWSIRDRAEKLFF. The CDR3 nucleotides read TGTGCCTGGAGTATCCGGGACAGGGCGGAAAAACTGTTTTTT.

This clone was seen once. V and J are TRBV3-1 (or the pseudogene TRBV3-2) and TRBJ1-2, with a tentative D call TRBD1 (5 bases). The CDR3 runs 15 residues. V was shortened by 0 bases and J by 4 bases, with 12 bases between the two germline ends. Germline-derived CDR1 and CDR2 are LGHDT and YNNKEL (reference sequence). The CDR3 bases are TGTGCCAGCAGCCAAGATTACGGGGGAACCTATGGCTACACCTTC. It is translated as CASSQDYGGTYGYTF.

CDR3 DNA sequence: TGTGCCAGCAGCTTACAACCCCTGACTAGCGGAAACAATGAGCAGTTCTTC. Protein sequence: CASSLQPLTSGNNEQFF. The rearrangement links TRBV7-2 to TRBJ2-1; TRBD2 matches 9 bases. Trimming removed 2 bases from V and 5 bases from J; junction bases left unmatched: 10. Germline V gives CDR1 SGHTA, CDR2 FQGNSA. This CDR3 region has 17 residues.

This clone came up once. This rearrangement joins TRBV18 to TRBJ2-3, with a weak D call TRBD1 (7 bases). Germline V gene data show CDR1 as KGHSH and CDR2 as LQKENI. V lost 0 bases and J lost 1, with 17 bases in between. The CDR3 runs to 18 residues. CDR3 sequence reads: CASSPPEGARHRTDTQYF. CDR3 nucleotide sequence: TGTGCCAGCTCACCACCGGAGGGGGCGAGACACCGCACAGATACGCAGTATTTT.

This rearrangement joins TRBV18 to TRBJ2-5; 10 nucleotides match TRBD2. V was clipped by 2 bases and J by 3 bases; unmatched bases: 3. Germline V gene data show CDR1 as KGHSH and CDR2 as LQKENI. The CDR3 has 15 residues. The CDR3 sequence is CASSPGGLAEETQYF. CDR3 DNA: TGTGCCAGCTCACCAGGAGGACTAGCGGAAGAGACCCAGTACTTC.

V gene TRBV20-1 combines with J gene TRBJ2-5, with D perhaps matching TRBD2 (5 bases). This CDR3 comprises 14 residues. Germline V gene lookup returns CDR1 DFQATT and CDR2 SNEGSKA (reference sequence). V was trimmed by 3 bases and J by 2 bases, leaving 13 bases between them. CDR3 sequence (DNA): TGCAGTGCTAGTATGCGGCGCGGGCAAGAGACCCAGTACTTC. Its translation: CSASMRRGQETQYF.

This clone was detected only a few times. The rearrangement joins TRBV6-5 to TRBJ1-1, with 7 bases fitting TRBD1. The CDR3 has 13 amino acids. V gave up 7 bases and J gave up 3 bases; unmatched junction bases: 5. Germline V gene lookup returns CDR1 MNHEY and CDR2 SVGAGI. The CDR3 sequence is CASNRQGDTEAFF. CDR3 nucleotides: TGTGCCAGCAACAGACAGGGAGACACTGAAGCTTTCTTT.